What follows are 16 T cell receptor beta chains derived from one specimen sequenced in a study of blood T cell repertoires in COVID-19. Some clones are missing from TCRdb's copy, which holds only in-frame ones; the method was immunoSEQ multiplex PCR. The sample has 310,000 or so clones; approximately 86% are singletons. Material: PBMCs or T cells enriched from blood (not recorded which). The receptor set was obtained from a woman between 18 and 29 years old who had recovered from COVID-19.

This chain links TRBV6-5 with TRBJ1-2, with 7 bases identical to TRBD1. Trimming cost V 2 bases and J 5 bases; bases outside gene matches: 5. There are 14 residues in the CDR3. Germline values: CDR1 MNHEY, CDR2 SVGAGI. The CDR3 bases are TGTGCCAGCAGTTACGAGGGGGCTCGGTATGGCTACACCTTC. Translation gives CASSYEGARYGYTF.

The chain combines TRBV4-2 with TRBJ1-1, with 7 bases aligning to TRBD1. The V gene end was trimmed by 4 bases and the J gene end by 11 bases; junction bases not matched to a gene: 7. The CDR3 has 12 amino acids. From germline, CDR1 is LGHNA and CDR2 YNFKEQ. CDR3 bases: TGTGCCAGCAGCCTCTCAACAGGGGACGCTTTCTTT. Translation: CASSLSTGDAFF.

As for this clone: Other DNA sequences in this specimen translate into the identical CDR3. CDR3 amino acids: CASSQDSGYEQYF. DNA of the CDR3: TGCGCCAGCAGCCAAGATTCGGGCTACGAGCAGTACTTC. The chain carries TRBV4-3 and TRBJ2-7; unclear D gene. V lost 0 bases and J lost 3, with 6 bases in between. This CDR3 has 13 residues. Germline V gene sequence: CDR1 LGHNA, CDR2 YSLEER.

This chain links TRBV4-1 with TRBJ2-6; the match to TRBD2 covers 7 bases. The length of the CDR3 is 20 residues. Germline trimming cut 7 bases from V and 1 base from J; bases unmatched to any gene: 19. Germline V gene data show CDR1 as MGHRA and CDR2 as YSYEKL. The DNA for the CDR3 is TGCGCCAGCACCACTTTAGCGGGTTCTCAGCTCTTTTCTGGGGCCAACGTCCTGACTTTC. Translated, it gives CASTTLAGSQLFSGANVLTF.

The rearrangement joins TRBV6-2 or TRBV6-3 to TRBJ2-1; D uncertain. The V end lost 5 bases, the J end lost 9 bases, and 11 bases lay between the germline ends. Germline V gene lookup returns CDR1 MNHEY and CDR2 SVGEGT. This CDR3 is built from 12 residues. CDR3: CASSGSSTEQFF. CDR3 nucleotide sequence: TGTGCCAGCAGTGGTAGCTCGACTGAGCAGTTCTTC.

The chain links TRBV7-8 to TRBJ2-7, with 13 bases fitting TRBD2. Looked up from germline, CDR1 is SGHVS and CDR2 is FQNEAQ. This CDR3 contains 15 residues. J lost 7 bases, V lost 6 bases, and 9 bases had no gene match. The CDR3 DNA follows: TGTGCCAGCAGACGAGGGACTAGCGGGGAAATAGAGCAGTACTTC. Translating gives CASRRGTSGEIEQYF.

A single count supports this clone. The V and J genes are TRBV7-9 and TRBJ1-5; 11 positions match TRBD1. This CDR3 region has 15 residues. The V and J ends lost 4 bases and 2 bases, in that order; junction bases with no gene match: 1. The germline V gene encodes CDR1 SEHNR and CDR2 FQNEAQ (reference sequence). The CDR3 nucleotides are TGTGCCAGCAGCTGGGGACAGGGGGGCAATCAGCCCCAGCATTTT. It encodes CASSWGQGGNQPQHF.

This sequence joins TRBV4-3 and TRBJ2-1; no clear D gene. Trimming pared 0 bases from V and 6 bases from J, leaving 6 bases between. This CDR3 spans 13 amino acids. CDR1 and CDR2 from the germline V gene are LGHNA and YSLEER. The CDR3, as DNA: TGCGCCAGCAGCCAAGAACTGAGCAATGAGCAGTTCTTC. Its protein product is CASSQELSNEQFF.

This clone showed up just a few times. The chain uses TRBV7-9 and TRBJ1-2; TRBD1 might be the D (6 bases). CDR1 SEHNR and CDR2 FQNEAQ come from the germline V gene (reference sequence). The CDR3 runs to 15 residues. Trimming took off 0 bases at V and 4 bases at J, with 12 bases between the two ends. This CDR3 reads CASSLALTGTYGYTF. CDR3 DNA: TGTGCCAGCAGCTTAGCACTTACAGGGACCTATGGCTACACCTTC.

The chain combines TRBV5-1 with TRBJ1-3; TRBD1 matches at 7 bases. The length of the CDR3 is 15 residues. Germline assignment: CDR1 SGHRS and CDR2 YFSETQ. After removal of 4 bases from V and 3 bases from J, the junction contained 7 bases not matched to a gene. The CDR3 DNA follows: TGCGCCAGCAGCCGGGGGACAGAGCTTGGAAACACCATATATTTT. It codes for CASSRGTELGNTIYF.

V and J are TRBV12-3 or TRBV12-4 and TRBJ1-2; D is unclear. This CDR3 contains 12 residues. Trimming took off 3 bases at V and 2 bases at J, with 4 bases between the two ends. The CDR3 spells CASSFRNYGYTF. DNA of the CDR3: TGTGCCAGCAGTTTCCGGAACTATGGCTACACCTTC.

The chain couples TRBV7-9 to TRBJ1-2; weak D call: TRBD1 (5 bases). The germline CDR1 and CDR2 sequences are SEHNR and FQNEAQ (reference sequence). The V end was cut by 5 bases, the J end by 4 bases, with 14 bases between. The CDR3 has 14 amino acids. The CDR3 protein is CASSQRWGFYGYTF. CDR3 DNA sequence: TGTGCCAGCAGCCAAAGGTGGGGCTTCTATGGCTACACCTTC.

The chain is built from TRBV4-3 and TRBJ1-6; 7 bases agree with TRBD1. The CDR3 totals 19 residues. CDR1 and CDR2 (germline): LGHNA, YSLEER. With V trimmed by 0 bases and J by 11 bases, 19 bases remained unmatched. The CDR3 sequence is CASSQDWRPTGSVETPLHF. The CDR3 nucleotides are TGCGCCAGCAGCCAAGATTGGAGACCGACAGGGTCAGTAGAGACACCCCTCCACTTT.

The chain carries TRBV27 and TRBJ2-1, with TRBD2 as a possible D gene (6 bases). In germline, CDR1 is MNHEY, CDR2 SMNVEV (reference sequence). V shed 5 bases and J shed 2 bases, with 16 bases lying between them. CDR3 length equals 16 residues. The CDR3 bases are TGTGCCAGCAGTAACCCTGCGGGATTCCCCTACAATGAGCAGTTCTTC. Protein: CASSNPAGFPYNEQFF.

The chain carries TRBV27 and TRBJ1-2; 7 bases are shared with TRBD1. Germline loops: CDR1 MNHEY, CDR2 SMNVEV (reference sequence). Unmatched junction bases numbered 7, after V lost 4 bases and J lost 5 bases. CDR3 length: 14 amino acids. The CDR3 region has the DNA TGTGCCAGCAGTTCGTACGGGACAGAATATGGCTACACCTTC. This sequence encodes CASSSYGTEYGYTF.

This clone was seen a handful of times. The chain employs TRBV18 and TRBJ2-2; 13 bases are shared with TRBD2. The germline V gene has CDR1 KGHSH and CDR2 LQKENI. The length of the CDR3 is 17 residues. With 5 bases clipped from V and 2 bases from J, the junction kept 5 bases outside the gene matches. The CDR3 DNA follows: TGTGCCAGCTCAAGGACTAGCGGGAGCGGTAACACCGGGGAGCTGTTTTTT. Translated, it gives CASSRTSGSGNTGELFF.